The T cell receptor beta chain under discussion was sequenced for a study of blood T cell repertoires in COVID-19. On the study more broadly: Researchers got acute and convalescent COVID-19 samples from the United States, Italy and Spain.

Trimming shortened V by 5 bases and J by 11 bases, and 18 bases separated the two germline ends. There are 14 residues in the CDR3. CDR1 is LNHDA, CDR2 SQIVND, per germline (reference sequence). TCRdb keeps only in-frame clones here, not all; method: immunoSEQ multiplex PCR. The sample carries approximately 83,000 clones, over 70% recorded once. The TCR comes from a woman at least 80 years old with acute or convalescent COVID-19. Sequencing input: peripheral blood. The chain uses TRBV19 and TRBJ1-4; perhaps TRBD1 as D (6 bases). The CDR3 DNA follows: TGTGCCAGTAGTCGACAGGCACTGGTGGGGAAACTGTTTTTT. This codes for CASSRQALVGKLFF.